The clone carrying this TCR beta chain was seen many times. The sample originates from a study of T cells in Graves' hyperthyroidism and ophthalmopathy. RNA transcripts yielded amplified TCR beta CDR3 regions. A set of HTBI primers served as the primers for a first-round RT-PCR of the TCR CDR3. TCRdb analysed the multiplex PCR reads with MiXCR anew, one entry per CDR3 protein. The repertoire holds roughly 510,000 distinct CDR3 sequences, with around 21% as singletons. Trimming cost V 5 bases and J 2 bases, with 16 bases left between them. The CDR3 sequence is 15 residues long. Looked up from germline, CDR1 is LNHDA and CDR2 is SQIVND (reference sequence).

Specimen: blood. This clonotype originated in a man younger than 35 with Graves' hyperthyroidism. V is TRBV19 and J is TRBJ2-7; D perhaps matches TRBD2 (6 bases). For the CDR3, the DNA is TGTGCCAGTAGTTTCATTGGCGGGGCCACCTACGAGCAGTACTTC. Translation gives CASSFIGGATYEQYF.